The 6 T cell receptor beta chains below come from one sample, sequenced in a study of T cell changes during pregnancy in multiple sclerosis. The assay was immunoSEQ multiplex PCR, and TCRdb's table has in-frame clones only and misses some. This sample carries some 80,000 clones, 80% to 95% of them seen once, and the ten largest clones take approximately 0.93%. The sequenced sample was peripheral blood, obtained in the first trimester of pregnancy. The receptors originated from a female donor with multiple sclerosis, enrolled in a pregnancy study.

The chain recombines TRBV5-1 with TRBJ2-4; D gene uncertain. The V end lost 2 bases, the J end lost 3 bases, and 18 bases lay between the germline ends. The CDR3 extends over 17 amino acids. Germline lookup yields CDR1 SGHRS and CDR2 YFSETQ. The CDR3 DNA reads TGCGCCAGCAGCTTTCCCCCGGGTAACGAAGACAAAAACATTCAGTACTTC. It translates to CASSFPPGNEDKNIQYF.

The J gene is TRBJ1-1, the V gene TRBV18, with 8 nucleotides matching TRBD1. Per the germline V gene, CDR1 is KGHSH and CDR2 is LQKENI. The junction had 7 bases not matched to a gene; V was cut back by 3 bases and J by 4 bases. The CDR3 length is 15 residues. Here the CDR3 DNA reads TGTGCCAGCTCACCCGACAGGGGTCGGAGCACTGAAGCTTTCTTT. It yields the protein CASSPDRGRSTEAFF.

The chain employs TRBV7-9 and TRBJ1-2; D is unresolved. Trimming took 2 bases from V and 2 from J, leaving 6 bases between them. This CDR3 has 13 amino acids. The germline V gene has CDR1 SEHNR and CDR2 FQNEAQ (reference sequence). CDR3 sequence (DNA): TGTGCCAGCAGCTTACCCGAGAACTATGGCTACACCTTC. It yields the protein CASSLPENYGYTF.

This chain uses TRBV19 with TRBJ1-1; perhaps TRBD1 as D (5 bases). Trimming pared 7 bases from V and 1 base from J, leaving 10 bases between. The germline V gene has CDR1 LNHDA and CDR2 SQIVND (reference sequence). This CDR3 comprises 13 residues. The DNA of the CDR3 is TGTGCCAGTATCGGGGGAAGGAACACTGAAGCTTTCTTT. It yields the protein CASIGGRNTEAFF.

The chain couples TRBV7-9 to TRBJ1-6; D is possibly TRBD1 (5 bases). V was cut by 5 bases and J by 6 bases, with 14 bases left in between. The CDR3 runs 15 residues. CDR1 and CDR2 from the germline V gene are SEHNR and FQNEAQ (reference sequence). CDR3 protein: CASSGGVGVNSPLHF. The CDR3, as DNA: TGTGCCAGCAGCGGGGGGGTAGGGGTTAATTCACCCCTCCACTTT.

The chain recombines TRBV10-3 with TRBJ2-7; D uncertain. The V gene's germline CDR1 is ENHRY and CDR2 SYGVKD. V was cut by 10 bases and J by 2 bases, with 15 bases left in between. The length of the CDR3 is 13 residues. CDR3 residues: CATFHEAPYEQYF. The CDR3 DNA sequence: TGTGCCACCTTCCACGAGGCTCCCTACGAGCAGTACTTC.